The rows below give T cell receptor beta chains drawn from one sample of a study of blood T cell repertoires in COVID-19. Sequencing was performed with immunoSEQ multiplex PCR; in TCRdb, only in-frame clones are kept and a portion is missing. Altogether about 310,000 clones are present, 89% being singletons, with the ten largest covering roughly 5.2%. Input material: PBMCs or T cells enriched from blood (not recorded which). These receptors all come from a man aged 60 to 69 who had recovered from COVID-19. Both conserved end residues are trimmed from each CDR3.

TRBV18,TRBJ2-7,ASSNTGQGVESYEQY
TRBV10-3,TRBJ2-3,AIRPLAGGDTQY
TRBV18,TRBJ1-5,ASSHEAPYSNQPQH
TRBV28,TRBJ2-3,ASSVPGRRGDTQY
TRBV4-2,TRBJ2-5,ASSQGAGGRQETQY
TRBV5-4,TRBJ2-3,ASVRDRGDADTQY
TRBV12-5,TRBJ2-3,ASGWGADTQY
TRBV7-2,TRBJ2-1,ASSSRLAGAYEQF
TRBV5-4,TRBJ2-7,ASSSRSRGPYEQY
TRBV28,TRBJ2-1,ASSPTGTGWSGEQF
TRBV2,TRBJ1-2,ASSGDYGYT
TRBV3-1/TRBV3-2,TRBJ2-7,ASSQDQGTGLTYEQY
TRBV21-1,TRBJ1-6,ARNSTGAPVSPLH
TRBV5-1,TRBJ2-3,ASSLDGSTDTQY
TRBV6-6,TRBJ1-6,ASSPFGGGRSYNSPLH
TRBV6-5,TRBJ1-2,ASSPYRGHSYGYT
TRBV11-3,TRBJ2-1,ASSLSGGSTHSYNEQF
TRBV28,TRBJ2-1,ASKGTSGRAGF
TRBV7-3,TRBJ2-1,ASSVGQGAYNEQF
TRBV4-2,TRBJ2-1,ASSQGTSAGNEQF
TRBV4-3,TRBJ2-1,ASSQDTLAGGVEQF
TRBV4-1,TRBJ2-7,ASSQGFSPTYEQY